Reported below is one T cell receptor beta chain. Its antigen is unidentified. This entry belongs to a study of T cell responses to AZD1222 COVID-19 vaccine. Study as a whole: The study pooled second doses at about 4 or about 12 weeks. Findings and caveats of the study: Dominant at 160-218 and 743-854, vaccine-associated CD4 TCRs also spanned spike.

TCRdb's table, derived via immunoSEQ multiplex PCR, lists solely in-frame clones and lacks some. The table records over 95,000 clones, just over 90% of them present only once. This sample comprised peripheral blood, obtained on day 0 of AZD1222 vaccination. The receptor was derived from an adult in good health.

CDR3 loop: CASSVDEQSNEKLFF. CDR3 nucleotide sequence: TGTGCCAGCAGCGTAGACGAACAGTCTAATGAAAAACTGTTTTTT. This rearrangement joins TRBV9 to TRBJ1-4, with unresolved D. The CDR3 sequence is 15 residues long. Trimming removed 0 bases at V and 3 bases at J, with 9 bases between. Germline V gene lookup returns CDR1 SGDLS and CDR2 YYNGEE.